The entry below describes one T cell receptor (beta chain). Its target is not known. This entry belongs to a study of cytomegalovirus exposure and HLA in healthy donors. Study in general: A preliminary data release comprised 91 million or so unique TCRs obtained from HLA-typed donors.

Findings of the study overall: Fewer than 20,000 TCR beta sequences were associated with HLA alleles at 0.05 false discovery rate in a later analysis.

Trimming cost V 5 bases and J 7 bases, with 9 bases left between them. The CDR3 runs 11 residues. Germline assignment: CDR1 DFQATT and CDR2 SNEGSKA (reference sequence). PCR primers comprised 60 Vbeta and 13 Jbeta primers. Using immunoSEQ multiplex PCR, the repertoire was profiled, and TCRdb retains in-frame clones only, with some absent. The sample has under 200,000 clones; 70% to 80% are singletons. The clonotype originates from a woman under 40 in good health and CMV-seropositive. The rearrangement joins TRBV20-1 to TRBJ2-1, with D unresolved. The specimen was PBMCs. For the CDR3, the DNA is TGCAGTGCTGATAGTTGGAATGAGCAGTTCTTC. Encoded protein: CSADSWNEQFF.